These 5 T cell receptor beta chains originate from one sample sequenced in a study of T cells and copy number aberrations in small-cell lung cancer. Clones were read by immunoSEQ multiplex PCR, and TCRdb kept only the in-frame ones, dropping some. The table includes a few thousand clones, roughly 85% detected once. The sequencing sample was made of normal tissue next to the tumor. Receptors originate from a man between 65 and 80 years old with small cell lung cancer.

V and J are TRBV18 and TRBJ2-7; TRBD2 aligns across 8 bases. Germline V gene data show CDR1 as KGHSH and CDR2 as LQKENI. V dropped 0 bases and J dropped 4; count of bases not matched to a gene: 5. CDR3 length: 15 amino acids. As DNA, the CDR3 is TGTGCCAGCTCACCACCGAGCGGGAGTGGGTACGAGCAGTACTTC. Its translation: CASSPPSGSGYEQYF.

The chain couples TRBV27 to TRBJ1-1, with unresolved D. The germline CDR1 and CDR2 sequences are MNHEY and SMNVEV (reference sequence). This CDR3 spans 14 amino acids. V lost 4 bases and J 1 base, leaving 10 bases between the germline ends. For the CDR3, the DNA is TGTGCCAGCAGTTCCTCCGGCCCGAACACTGAAGCTTTCTTT. It is translated as CASSSSGPNTEAFF.

The rearrangement links TRBV5-5 to TRBJ1-3; D uncertain. The CDR3 runs to 12 residues. Trimming removed 4 bases from V and 4 bases from J, with 6 bases in between. Per germline, CDR1 SGHKS and CDR2 YYEKEE (reference sequence). CDR3 nucleotides: TGTGCCAGCAGCGCCGAAGGAAACACCATATATTTT. It codes for CASSAEGNTIYF.

J is TRBJ2-2 and V is TRBV29-1; 11 bases line up with TRBD2. From germline, CDR1 is SQVTM and CDR2 ANQGSEA. V lost 6 bases, J lost 5 bases, and 5 bases stayed unmatched. This CDR3 contains 14 residues. CDR3 sequence (DNA): TGCAGCGTAAGACTAGCGGGAAGGACCGGGGAGCTGTTTTTT. Amino acid sequence: CSVRLAGRTGELFF.

In nucleotides, the CDR3 is TGTGCCAGCAGTCTCTTCGGGGATCAAGAGACCCAGTACTTC. Its protein is CASSLFGDQETQYF. The chain combines TRBV6-5 with TRBJ2-5, with a weak D call TRBD2 (5 bases). V dropped 5 bases and J dropped 2 bases, with 12 bases sitting between them. The CDR3 loop spans 14 amino acids. Germline lookup yields CDR1 MNHEY and CDR2 SVGAGI.